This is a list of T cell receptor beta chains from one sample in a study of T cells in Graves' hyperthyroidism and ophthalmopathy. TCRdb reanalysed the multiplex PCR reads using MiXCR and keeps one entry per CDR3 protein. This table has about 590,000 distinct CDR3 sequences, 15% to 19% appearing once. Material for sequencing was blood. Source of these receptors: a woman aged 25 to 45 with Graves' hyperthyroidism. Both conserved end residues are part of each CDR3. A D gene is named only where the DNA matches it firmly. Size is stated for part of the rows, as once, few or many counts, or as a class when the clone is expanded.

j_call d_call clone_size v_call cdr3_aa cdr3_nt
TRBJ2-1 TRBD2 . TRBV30 CAWSGLAGTRPFF TGTGCCTGGAGTGGGCTAGCGGGGACTCGTCCGTTCTTC
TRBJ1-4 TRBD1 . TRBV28 CASSPQGGKLFF TGTGCCAGCAGTCCCCAGGGGGGAAAACTGTTTTTT
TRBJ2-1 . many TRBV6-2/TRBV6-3 CASSIDLNEQFF TGTGCCAGCAGTATAGACCTCAATGAGCAGTTCTTC
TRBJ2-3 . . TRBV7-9 CASSLVGQYTQYF TGTGCCAGCAGCTTAGTCGGGCAGTATACGCAGTATTTT
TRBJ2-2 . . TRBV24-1 CATSEQPTGELFF TGTGCCACCAGTGAACAGCCCACCGGGGAGCTGTTTTTT
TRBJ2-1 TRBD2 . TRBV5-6 CASSFTGTSGNGEQFF TGTGCCAGCAGCTTTACCGGGACTAGCGGGAATGGTGAGCAGTTCTTC
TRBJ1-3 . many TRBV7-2 CASSLRNTIYF TGTGCCAGCAGCTTACGAAACACCATATATTTT
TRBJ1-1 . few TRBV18 CASSPQDSLNTEAFF TGTGCCAGCTCACCACAGGACAGCCTGAACACTGAAGCTTTCTTT
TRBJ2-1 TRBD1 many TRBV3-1 CASSRSQGFVQFF TGTGCCAGCAGCCGCTCACAGGGGTTTGTGCAGTTCTTC
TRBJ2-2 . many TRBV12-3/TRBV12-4 CASSSSVGELFF TGTGCCAGCAGTTCTTCCGTCGGGGAGCTGTTTTTT
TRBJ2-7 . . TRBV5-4 CASSLGGGPGEQYF TGTGCCAGCAGCTTGGGTGGCGGGCCGGGCGAGCAGTACTTC
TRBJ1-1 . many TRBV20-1 CSAYRARGEAFF TGCAGTGCTTACAGGGCTCGTGGTGAAGCTTTCTTT
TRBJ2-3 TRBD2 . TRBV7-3 CASSPQGLDTDTQYF TGTGCCAGCAGCCCCCAAGGACTAGACACAGATACGCAGTATTTT
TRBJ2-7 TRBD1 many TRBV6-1 CASRPEDRGYEQYF TGTGCCAGCAGACCGGAGGACAGGGGGTACGAGCAGTACTTC
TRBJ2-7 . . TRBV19 CASSMSGRDSYEQYF TGTGCCAGTAGTATGTCAGGGCGGGACTCCTACGAGCAGTACTTC
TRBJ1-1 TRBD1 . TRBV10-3 CAISEGQGYTEAFF TGTGCCATCAGCGAGGGACAGGGGTATACTGAAGCTTTCTTT
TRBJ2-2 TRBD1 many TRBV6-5 CASSYGQAGELFF TGTGCCAGCAGTTACGGACAGGCCGGGGAGCTGTTTTTT
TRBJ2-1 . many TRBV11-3 CASSLPNQGPNEQFF TGTGCCAGCAGCTTACCCAATCAGGGACCCAATGAGCAGTTCTTC
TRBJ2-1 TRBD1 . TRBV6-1 CASSHPRGLRYNEQFF TGTGCCAGCAGTCACCCGAGGGGGCTAAGATACAATGAGCAGTTCTTC
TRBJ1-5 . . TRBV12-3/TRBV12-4 CASSTYNDHNQPQHF TGTGCCAGCAGTACCTACAACGATCACAATCAGCCCCAGCATTTT
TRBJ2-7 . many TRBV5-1 CASRPPTDGYEQYF TGCGCCAGCAGACCTCCGACCGACGGCTACGAGCAGTACTTC
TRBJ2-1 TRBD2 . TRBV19 CASRNSGSHEQFF TGTGCCAGTAGGAATAGCGGGAGCCATGAGCAGTTCTTC
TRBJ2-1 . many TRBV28 CATWTTNSEQFF TGTGCCACCTGGACTACCAATAGTGAGCAGTTCTTC
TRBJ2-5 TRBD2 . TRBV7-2 CASSFKRGGIETQYF TGTGCCAGCAGCTTCAAGCGGGGGGGGATAGAGACCCAGTACTTC
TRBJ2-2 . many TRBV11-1 CASSFVGSALFF TGTGCCAGCAGCTTCGTCGGGTCTGCCCTGTTTTTT
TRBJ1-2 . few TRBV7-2 CASSLEGWTGYGYTF TGTGCCAGCAGCTTAGAAGGTTGGACGGGCTATGGCTACACCTTC
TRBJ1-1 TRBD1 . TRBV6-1 CASRNRGNTEAFF TGTGCCAGCAGGAACAGGGGGAACACTGAAGCTTTCTTT
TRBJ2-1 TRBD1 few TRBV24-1 CATSDRTGGNEQFF TGTGCCACCAGTGATCGGACAGGGGGTAATGAGCAGTTCTTC
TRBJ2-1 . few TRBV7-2 CASSLGPLADSEQFF TGTGCCAGCAGCTTAGGCCCCCTAGCGGACAGTGAGCAGTTCTTC
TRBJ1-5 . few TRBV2 CAGSEAAEAQPQHF TGTGCCGGCAGTGAAGCGGCTGAGGCCCAGCCCCAGCATTTT
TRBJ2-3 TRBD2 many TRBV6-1 CASSESLAGGRDTQYF TGTGCCAGCAGTGAGTCCCTAGCGGGAGGGAGGGATACGCAGTATTTT
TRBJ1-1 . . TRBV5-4 CASSLAPEAVFAFF TGTGCCAGCAGCTTGGCCCCAGAAGCTGTGTTTGCTTTCTTT
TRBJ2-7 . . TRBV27 CASRGGWSSYEQYF TGTGCCAGCAGGGGCGGGTGGAGCTCCTACGAGCAGTACTTC
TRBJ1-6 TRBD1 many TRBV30 CAWSRQGSSPLHF TGTGCCTGGAGCCGACAGGGAAGTTCACCCCTCCACTTT
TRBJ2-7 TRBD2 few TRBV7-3 CASSTREGYEQYF TGTGCCAGCAGCACGCGGGAGGGCTACGAGCAGTACTTC
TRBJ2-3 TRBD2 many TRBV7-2 CASSLDGRVTDTQYF TGTGCCAGCAGCTTAGACGGGAGGGTCACAGATACGCAGTATTTT
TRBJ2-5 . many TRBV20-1 CSALNGQSGQETQYF TGCAGTGCTCTTAATGGGCAGAGCGGCCAAGAGACCCAGTACTTC
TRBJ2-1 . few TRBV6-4 CASSGQPGYNEQFF TGTGCCAGCAGTGGACAGCCCGGTTACAATGAGCAGTTCTTC
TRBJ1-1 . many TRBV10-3 CAISDPGGKAFF TGTGCCATCAGTGATCCGGGAGGGAAAGCTTTCTTT